This T cell receptor beta chain was sequenced during a study of blood T cell repertoires in COVID-19. Produced via immunoSEQ multiplex PCR; TCRdb's table is partial and in-frame only. Among just over 300,000 clones listed, 90% were seen once. The CDR3 runs 17 residues. V dropped 3 bases and J dropped 0 bases, with 17 bases sitting between them. Germline V gene lookup returns CDR1 KGHSH and CDR2 LQKENI. This chain connects TRBV18 to TRBJ1-2; no definite D call. This receptor was identified in a young woman with acute COVID-19. Sequencing input: PBMCs or T cells enriched from blood (not recorded which). The DNA for the CDR3 is TGTGCCAGCTCACCCCTCGCTTTGGGCAGCTCTAACTATGGCTACACCTTC. Translated: CASSPLALGSSNYGYTF. Filled out from reference TRBV18 and TRBJ1-2, the complete variable domain reads NAGVMQNPRHLVRRRGQEARLRCSPMKGHSHVYWYRQLPEEGLKFMVYLQKENIIDESGMPKERFSAEFPKEGPSILRIQQVVRGDSAAYFCASSPLALGSSNYGYTFGSGTRLTVV.